A single sample gave rise to the 27 T cell receptor beta chains below, sequenced in a study of cytomegalovirus exposure and HLA in healthy donors. Primers included in the PCR were 60 Vbeta and 13 Jbeta primers. Using immunoSEQ multiplex PCR, the repertoire was profiled, and TCRdb retains in-frame clones only, with some absent. The sample yields approximately 150,000 clones, roughly 79% seen once. The sample comprised PBMCs. The receptors stem from a woman between 40 and 55 years old in good health and CMV-seropositive.

V is TRBV11-3 and J is TRBJ2-1; the match to TRBD1 covers 7 bases. After removal of 5 bases from V and 9 bases from J, the junction contained 10 bases not matched to a gene. The CDR3 is 14 residues long. Germline V gene sequence: CDR1 SGHNT, CDR2 YENEEA. The CDR3 bases are TGTGCCAGCAGCCCCACAGGGGCGCGATCTGAGCAGTTCTTC. This gives the protein CASSPTGARSEQFF.

J is TRBJ1-1 and V is TRBV10-2, with no clear D. V lost 3 bases to trimming and J lost 0 bases, with 11 bases between them. Germline V lookup: CDR1 WSHSY, CDR2 SAAADI. This CDR3 spans 15 amino acids. CDR3 coding DNA: TGCGCCAGCAGTGATCCCTCGGGGTTGAACACTGAAGCTTTCTTT. Amino acid sequence: CASSDPSGLNTEAFF.

This chain links TRBV2 with TRBJ2-7, with TRBD2 matching over 13 bases. The CDR3 runs 14 residues. Germline CDR1 SNHLY, CDR2 FYNNEI. V lost 6 bases to trimming and J lost 2 bases; unmatched junction nucleotides: 1. CDR3 loop: CASRGLAGAYEQYF. The CDR3 coding sequence is TGTGCCAGCAGAGGACTAGCGGGGGCCTACGAGCAGTACTTC.

V gene TRBV10-3 combines with J gene TRBJ1-4, with unresolved D. The germline gives CDR1 ENHRY, CDR2 SYGVKD. Trimming removed 2 bases from V and 3 bases from J, with 4 bases in between. This CDR3 spans 13 amino acids. Here the CDR3 DNA reads TGTGCCATCAGTGAGCGGGCTAATGAAAAACTGTTTTTT. Its translation is CAISERANEKLFF.

V and J are TRBV6-1 and TRBJ2-2; TRBD1 matches 9 bases. Germline loops: CDR1 MNHNS, CDR2 SASEGT. J lost 6 bases, V lost 4 bases, and 6 bases had no gene match. This CDR3 contains 15 residues. CDR3 in amino acids: CASSVSQGAAGELFF. Written as DNA, the CDR3 is TGTGCCAGCAGTGTATCACAGGGGGCAGCCGGGGAGCTGTTTTTT.

J is TRBJ2-5 and V is TRBV29-1, with D perhaps matching TRBD2 (6 bases). CDR1 is SQVTM, CDR2 ANQGSEA, per germline. CDR3 length equals 14 residues. V gave up 4 bases and J gave up 5 bases, with 17 bases separating them. This CDR3 reads CSVGGVQSHETQYF. The CDR3 DNA sequence: TGCAGCGTTGGGGGGGTCCAGTCTCACGAGACCCAGTACTTC.

This clone occurred a few times. CDR3 in DNA: TGTGCCAGTTACGGGGGGAGGACTGAAGCTTTCTTT. Translation gives CASYGGRTEAFF. This rearrangement joins TRBV19 to TRBJ1-1; possibly TRBD1 for D (5 bases). The germline V gene encodes CDR1 LNHDA and CDR2 SQIVND (reference sequence). V shed 8 bases and J shed 5 bases, with 12 bases lying between them. The length of the CDR3 is 12 residues.

This chain joins TRBV11-1 and TRBJ1-6; tentative D call: TRBD1 (6 bases). Germline CDR1 is SGHAT and CDR2 is FQDESV (reference sequence). The CDR3 has 17 residues. V shed 5 bases and J shed 9 bases, with 23 bases lying between them. The CDR3 here is CASSPRIFGTSVSPLHF. CDR3 nucleotides: TGTGCCAGCAGCCCCCGGATATTCGGGACAAGTGTTTCACCCCTCCACTTT.

The chain has TRBV14 and TRBJ2-3, with a weak D call TRBD1 (5 bases). Germline assignment: CDR1 SGHDN and CDR2 FVKESK. Trimming took off 1 base at V and 2 bases at J, with 7 bases between the two ends. The CDR3 length is 14 residues. As DNA, the CDR3 is TGTGCCAGCAGCCAAGGGACATTCACAGATACGCAGTATTTT. Encoded protein: CASSQGTFTDTQYF.

This clone was detected only a few times. The rearrangement joins TRBV12-5 to TRBJ2-3, with D perhaps TRBD2 (5 bases). This CDR3 has 11 residues. Germline V CDR1 and CDR2: LGHNT, FRNRAP. The CDR3 here is CARRRTDTQYF. In DNA form, the CDR3 reads TGTGCCCGAAGGAGGACAGATACGCAGTATTTT.

The chain combines TRBV15 with TRBJ1-1, with D hard to call. Trimming removed 0 bases at V and 1 base at J, with 6 bases between. From germline, CDR1 is LNHNV and CDR2 YYDKDF (reference sequence). The CDR3 totals 14 residues. The CDR3, as DNA: TGTGCCACCAGCAGAGACAACAGGAACACTGAAGCTTTCTTT. Its translation: CATSRDNRNTEAFF.

In its sample, this clone was seen a few times. The CDR3 sequence is CASSPTLTGGDRPTNVVYAEAFF. The CDR3, as DNA: TGTGCCAGCAGTCCCACCCTAACAGGGGGCGACCGCCCGACAAACGTGGTTTACGCTGAAGCTTTCTTT. This chain joins TRBV28 and TRBJ1-1; TRBD1 agrees at 9 bases. The germline V gene encodes CDR1 MDHEN and CDR2 SYDVKM. The length of the CDR3 is 23 residues. Trimming cost V 5 bases and J 6 bases; bases outside gene matches: 34.

The J gene is TRBJ1-3, the V gene TRBV7-7; D perhaps matches TRBD1 (5 bases). V was trimmed by 0 bases and J by 2 bases, leaving 5 bases between them. CDR3 length: 14 residues. Germline V gives CDR1 SSHAT, CDR2 FNYEAQ (reference sequence). CDR3 sequence: CASSLAGAGNTIYF. The CDR3 nucleotides read TGTGCCAGCAGCTTAGCAGGGGCTGGAAACACCATATATTTT.

CDR3 coding DNA: TGTGCCAGCAGCCGCGGGGGGGCCGAGGAAACGAAATACAATGAGCAGTTCTTC. Translated, it gives CASSRGGAEETKYNEQFF. V usage is TRBV5-4 and J usage is TRBJ2-1, with TRBD2 matching 9 bases. CDR1 is SGHNT and CDR2 is YYREEE in the germline V gene (reference sequence). The CDR3 length is 18 residues. V was clipped by 4 bases and J by 4 bases; unmatched bases: 15. The variable domain in full, completed from reference TRBV5-4 and TRBJ2-1, reads ETGVTQSPTHLIKTRGQQVTLRCSSQSGHNTVSWYQQALGQGPQFIFQYYREEENGRGNFPPRFSGLQFPNYSSELNVNALELDDSALYLCASSRGGAEETKYNEQFFGPGTRLTVL.

The rearrangement links TRBV6-1 to TRBJ1-1; 8 bases agree with TRBD1. The V and J ends lost 6 bases and 3 bases, in that order; junction bases with no gene match: 3. Germline V gives CDR1 MNHNS, CDR2 SASEGT. CDR3 length equals 13 residues. The CDR3 protein is CASSLTGDTEAFF. CDR3 in DNA: TGTGCCAGCAGCCTGACAGGGGACACTGAAGCTTTCTTT.

This chain joins TRBV14 and TRBJ2-5; a possible D gene is TRBD2 (5 bases). Germline CDR1 reads SGHDN; CDR2 reads FVKESK. This CDR3 comprises 14 residues. Trimming took 2 bases from V and 2 from J, leaving 9 bases between them. CDR3 residues: CASSQTRDQETQYF. In DNA, the CDR3 is TGTGCCAGCAGCCAAACCCGGGATCAAGAGACCCAGTACTTC.

Written as DNA, the CDR3 is TGCGCCAGCAGCTTGGGCGGTGGGACTAGCATCTACAATGAGCAGTTCTTC. Translation gives CASSLGGGTSIYNEQFF. The chain combines TRBV5-1 with TRBJ2-1, with TRBD2 identical over 9 bases. CDR1 is SGHRS, CDR2 YFSETQ, per germline. V dropped 0 bases and J dropped 3; count of bases not matched to a gene: 7. This CDR3 contains 17 residues.

V is TRBV30 and J is TRBJ1-4, with D possibly matching TRBD1 (6 bases). The CDR3 spans 15 residues. Per germline, CDR1 GTSNPN and CDR2 SVGIG (reference sequence). Trimming left V 3 bases short and J 3 bases short, with 14 bases between. Here the CDR3 reads CAWSEGVLANEKLFF. CDR3 DNA: TGTGCCTGGAGCGAGGGGGTCCTGGCTAATGAAAAACTGTTTTTT.

This sequence joins TRBV6-1 and TRBJ2-4, with a weak D call TRBD1 (6 bases). Trimming took off 2 bases at V and 12 bases at J, with 14 bases between the two ends. The V gene's germline CDR1 is MNHNS and CDR2 SASEGT. The CDR3 sequence is 13 residues long. In DNA, the CDR3 is TGTGCCAGCAGTGAATCAGGGGACATTAGTCAGTACTTC. Encoded protein: CASSESGDISQYF.

J is TRBJ2-2 and V is TRBV9; D is unclear. Trimming shortened V by 1 base and J by 1 base, and 8 bases separated the two germline ends. Germline values: CDR1 SGDLS, CDR2 YYNGEE. This CDR3 region has 15 residues. CDR3: CASSVIAENTGELFF. CDR3 coding DNA: TGTGCCAGCAGCGTAATCGCGGAGAACACCGGGGAGCTGTTTTTT.

V usage is TRBV6-6 and J usage is TRBJ1-2; 10 bases align to TRBD1. Germline CDR1 reads MNHNY; CDR2 reads SVGAGI (reference sequence). The V gene end was trimmed by 6 bases and the J gene end by 2 bases; junction bases not matched to a gene: 6. The CDR3 is 15 residues long. The CDR3 nucleotides read TGTGCCAGCAGCCGCCCGGGACAGGGGAACTATGGCTACACCTTC. Protein sequence: CASSRPGQGNYGYTF.

Notes on this clone: One end of the junction fails to match germline, which may point to a read error. The gene calls are TRBV6-6 and TRBJ2-7; either TRBD1 or TRBD2 may fit D (5 bases each). The germline V gene has CDR1 MNHNY and CDR2 SVGAGI (reference sequence). The CDR3 contains 12 residues. CDR3 sequence reads: CSRRYGAYEQYF. The CDR3 nucleotides read TGTTCCAGGAGGTACGGGGCATACGAGCAGTACTTC.

This clone came up once. The chain uses TRBV10-3 and TRBJ1-1; D gene uncertain. Germline-derived CDR1 and CDR2 are ENHRY and SYGVKD. V was pared by 5 bases and J by 3 bases, with 10 bases between. This CDR3 is built from 13 residues. The CDR3 sequence is CAISWSADTEAFF. The CDR3 DNA is TGTGCCATCAGTTGGTCGGCGGACACTGAAGCTTTCTTT.

The chain is built from TRBV9 and TRBJ2-3; TRBD1 agrees at 8 bases. This CDR3 is 15 amino acids long. The J segment lost 1 base and the V segment lost 3 bases, leaving 4 bases of the junction unmatched. Germline lookup yields CDR1 SGDLS and CDR2 YYNGEE. In DNA form, the CDR3 reads TGTGCCAGCAGCGCGACAGGGGTTGGCACAGATACGCAGTATTTT. As protein: CASSATGVGTDTQYF.

The chain employs TRBV27 and TRBJ1-1; the match to TRBD1 covers 9 bases. The CDR3 consists of 14 residues. V was clipped by 6 bases and J by 1 base; unmatched bases: 3. CDR1 and CDR2 (germline): MNHEY, SMNVEV (reference sequence). This CDR3 is CASSPDRGNTEAFF. In DNA, the CDR3 is TGTGCCAGCAGCCCGGACAGGGGGAACACTGAAGCTTTCTTT.

In nucleotides, the CDR3 is TGTGCCACCCTAGGGAGGGGGGAGACCCAGTACTTC. This translates into CATLGRGETQYF. This chain connects TRBV2 to TRBJ2-5; possibly TRBD2 for D (7 bases). Germline loops: CDR1 SNHLY, CDR2 FYNNEI. V lost 10 bases, J lost 5 bases, and 14 bases lay in between. The CDR3 loop spans 12 amino acids.

Comments on this clone: At one of its ends the junction is not consistent with the germline gene, which may arise from a read error. This chain's CDR3 is CSSSLGGHRNTEAFF. For the CDR3, the DNA is TGTTCCAGCAGCTTAGGGGGACACAGGAACACTGAAGCTTTCTTT. The chain recombines TRBV7-9 with TRBJ1-1; maybe TRBD1 (6 bases). This CDR3 region has 15 residues. Germline values: CDR1 SEHNR, CDR2 FQNEAQ (reference sequence).